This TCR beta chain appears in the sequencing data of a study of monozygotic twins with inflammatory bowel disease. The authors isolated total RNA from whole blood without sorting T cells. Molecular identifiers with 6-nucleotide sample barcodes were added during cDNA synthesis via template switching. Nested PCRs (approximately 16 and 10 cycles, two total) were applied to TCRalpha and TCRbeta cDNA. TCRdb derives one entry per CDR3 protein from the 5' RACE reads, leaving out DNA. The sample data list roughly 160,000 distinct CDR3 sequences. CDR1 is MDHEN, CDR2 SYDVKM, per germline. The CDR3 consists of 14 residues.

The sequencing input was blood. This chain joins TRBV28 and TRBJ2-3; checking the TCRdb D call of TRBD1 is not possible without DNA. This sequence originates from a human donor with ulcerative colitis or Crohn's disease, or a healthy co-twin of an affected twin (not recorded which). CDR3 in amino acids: CASSLWQGADTQYF. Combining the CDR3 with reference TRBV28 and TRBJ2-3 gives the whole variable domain DVKVTQSSRYLVKRTGEKVFLECVQDMDHENMFWYRQDPGLGLRLIYFSYDVKMKEKGDIPEGYSVSREKKERFSLILESASTNQTSMYLCASSLWQGADTQYFGPGTRLTVL.